Each of the 27 T cell receptor beta chains below was sequenced from the same sample in a study of cytomegalovirus exposure and HLA in healthy donors. The primer mix had 60 Vbeta and 13 Jbeta primers. The repertoire was sequenced with immunoSEQ multiplex PCR; TCRdb's copy has only in-frame clones and lacks some. Among 95,000 to 100,000 clones, 60% to 80% were seen once, and the ten largest hold roughly 3%. The specimen sequenced was PBMCs. The receptor set was obtained from a man in his forties or fifties in good health and CMV-seronegative.

The chain's CDR3 is CASSLTGFTYEQYF. In DNA form, the CDR3 reads TGTGCCAGCAGCTTGACAGGTTTTACCTACGAGCAGTACTTC. The gene calls are TRBV7-8 and TRBJ2-7; D might be TRBD1 (6 bases). The V and J ends lost 3 bases and 2 bases respectively, with 11 bases between them. Germline V gives CDR1 SGHVS, CDR2 FQNEAQ. This CDR3 is 14 amino acids long.

This clone has more than one count but fewer than ten. This chain connects TRBV23-1 to TRBJ2-1; D may be TRBD2 (5 bases). TRBV23-1 is marked as an open reading frame, function uncertain. V lost 2 bases and J lost 2, with 10 bases in between. This CDR3 is built from 15 residues. DNA for the CDR3: TGCGCCAGCAGTCAAGGCGGGCAGACCTACAATGAGCAGTTCTTC. Its translation is CASSQGGQTYNEQFF.

Worth noting for this clone: The sample carries other DNA sequences with the same CDR3. The rearrangement links TRBV7-9 to TRBJ2-5, with D possibly matching TRBD1 (6 bases). Trimming took 0 bases from V and 5 from J, leaving 7 bases between them. Germline CDR1 reads SEHNR; CDR2 reads FQNEAQ (reference sequence). There are 13 residues in the CDR3. CDR3 sequence: CASSLAGGETQYF. The CDR3, as DNA: TGTGCCAGCAGCTTAGCTGGGGGCGAGACCCAGTACTTC.

This clone was detected only once. The J gene is TRBJ1-6, the V gene TRBV19, with 10 bases that match TRBD1. Germline-derived CDR1 and CDR2 are LNHDA and SQIVND (reference sequence). Unmatched junction bases numbered 3, after V lost 7 bases and J lost 9 bases. This CDR3 contains 13 residues. The CDR3 region has the DNA TGTGCCAGTAACCGACAGGGGGCTTCACCCCTCCACTTT. As protein: CASNRQGASPLHF.

This chain connects TRBV7-2 to TRBJ1-1; D perhaps matches TRBD1 (6 bases). Germline V gene data show CDR1 as SGHTA and CDR2 as FQGNSA. CDR3 length equals 14 residues. V was cut by 1 base and J by 3 bases, with 9 bases left in between. DNA of the CDR3: TGTGCCAGCAGCTTAGAGTCAGGGGACACTGAAGCTTTCTTT. It translates to CASSLESGDTEAFF.

Note on this clone: One end of the junction does not line up with germline, which may come from a read error. This sample also contains other DNA sequences that code for the same CDR3. The gene calls are TRBV30 and TRBJ1-1; 8 nucleotides line up with TRBD1. This CDR3 spans 15 amino acids. The germline V gene encodes CDR1 GTSNPN and CDR2 SVGIG (reference sequence). CDR3 DNA: TGTGCCTGGAGTGTACAGGGGGGAAGTTGGACTGAAGCCTTCTTT. It specifies CAWSVQGGSWTEAFF.

The chain has TRBV6-1 and TRBJ2-1; TRBD1 aligns across 8 bases. V gave up 4 bases and J gave up 0 bases; unmatched junction bases: 2. The CDR3 is 15 residues long. Germline V CDR1 and CDR2: MNHNS, SASEGT. In nucleotides, the CDR3 is TGTGCCAGCAGTGTCCAGGGGGCCTCCTACAATGAGCAGTTCTTC. Protein sequence: CASSVQGASYNEQFF.

V usage is TRBV7-6 and J usage is TRBJ1-4; D is perhaps TRBD1 (5 bases). V gave up 4 bases and J gave up 8 bases, with 20 bases separating them. From germline, CDR1 is SGHVS and CDR2 FNYEAQ. The CDR3 has 16 amino acids. The CDR3 loop is CASSSPVDKQGEKLFF. DNA of the CDR3: TGTGCCAGCAGCTCCCCCGTGGACAAGCAAGGGGAAAAACTGTTTTTT.

This chain uses TRBV5-1 with TRBJ2-3, with D perhaps TRBD2 (7 bases). Germline CDR1 SGHRS, CDR2 YFSETQ. The CDR3 is made up of 16 amino acids. Trimming removed 0 bases at V and 2 bases at J, with 13 bases between. The DNA of the CDR3 is TGCGCCAGCAGCTTGGCCCCGGGGGGCGACACAGATACGCAGTATTTT. Amino acid sequence: CASSLAPGGDTDTQYF.

The chain uses TRBV6-4 and TRBJ1-2, with D maybe TRBD1 (5 bases). The CDR3 is 16 residues long. Germline V gene lookup returns CDR1 MRHNA and CDR2 SNTAGT. V was trimmed by 5 bases and J by 6 bases, leaving 22 bases between them. The CDR3 DNA is TGTGCCAGCAGTCGTAACCTAGGAAGGGGCCGTCATGGCTACACCTTC. Residues: CASSRNLGRGRHGYTF.

This chain uses TRBV19 with TRBJ1-1; maybe TRBD1 (5 bases). The CDR3 consists of 14 residues. The germline gives CDR1 LNHDA, CDR2 SQIVND (reference sequence). Trimming pared 3 bases from V and 2 bases from J, leaving 10 bases between. DNA of the CDR3: TGTGCCAGTAGTATGGGCAGGGCAAACACTGAAGCTTTCTTT. It specifies CASSMGRANTEAFF.

Worth noting for this clone: A read error may produce the germline difference seen at one junction end. The CDR3 protein is CASNLGQGALGWANTGELFF. The CDR3 region has the DNA TGTGCCAGCAACTTGGGACAGGGGGCGTTAGGATGGGCGAACACCGGGGAGCTGTTTTTT. The chain carries TRBV5-4 and TRBJ2-2, with 12 bases lining up with TRBD1. From germline, CDR1 is SGHNT and CDR2 YYREEE (reference sequence). The CDR3 consists of 20 residues. Complete variable domain (other parts from reference TRBV5-4 and TRBJ2-2): ETGVTQSPTHLIKTRGQQVTLRCSSQSGHNTVSWYQQALGQGPQFIFQYYREEENGRGNFPPRFSGLQFPNYSSELNVNALELDDSALYLCASNLGQGALGWANTGELFFGEGSRLTVL.

This clone occurred a few times. This chain joins TRBV6-1 and TRBJ1-1; possible D gene TRBD1, 5 bases. The CDR3 is made up of 14 amino acids. Germline V gene data show CDR1 as MNHNS and CDR2 as SASEGT. V lost 1 base and J 1 base, leaving 7 bases between the germline ends. CDR3 in amino acids: CASSEGQRNTEAFF. The CDR3 nucleotides are TGTGCCAGCAGTGAAGGACAGAGGAACACTGAAGCTTTCTTT.

The chain joins TRBV5-1 to TRBJ2-7; D gene ambiguous. V lost 0 bases and J 0 bases, leaving 4 bases between the germline ends. Germline CDR1 and CDR2: SGHRS and YFSETQ. This CDR3 has 13 residues. CDR3 coding DNA: TGCGCCAGCAGCTTGGCGAGCTCCTACGAGCAGTACTTC. As protein: CASSLASSYEQYF. Looking up the rest from reference TRBV5-1 and TRBJ2-7 gives the full variable domain: KAGVTQTPRYLIKTRGQQVTLSCSPISGHRSVSWYQQTPGQGLQFLFEYFSETQRNKGNFPGRFSGRQFSNSRSEMNVSTLELGDSALYLCASSLASSYEQYFGPGTRLTVT.

The chain couples TRBV5-1 to TRBJ2-7, with D possibly being TRBD1 (5 bases). The ends were cut back, 0 bases at V and 0 bases at J, with 10 bases in the middle. The length of the CDR3 is 15 residues. Per the germline V gene, CDR1 is SGHRS and CDR2 is YFSETQ. This chain's CDR3 is CASSLAPQGSYEQYF. The DNA for the CDR3 is TGCGCCAGCAGCTTGGCCCCGCAGGGCTCCTACGAGCAGTACTTC. Combining the CDR3 with reference TRBV5-1 and TRBJ2-7 gives the whole variable domain KAGVTQTPRYLIKTRGQQVTLSCSPISGHRSVSWYQQTPGQGLQFLFEYFSETQRNKGNFPGRFSGRQFSNSRSEMNVSTLELGDSALYLCASSLAPQGSYEQYFGPGTRLTVT.

This clone was counted between two and nine times. The chain couples TRBV6-1 to TRBJ2-5, with 9 bases fitting TRBD2. CDR1 MNHNS and CDR2 SASEGT come from the germline V gene. The length of the CDR3 is 12 residues. Germline trimming cut 5 bases from V and 12 bases from J; bases unmatched to any gene: 7. CDR3 region: CASSMTSGAKYF. The CDR3 nucleotides read TGTGCCAGCAGTATGACTAGCGGAGCCAAGTACTTC.

This clone was observed a handful of times. The chain combines TRBV9 with TRBJ2-7, with TRBD1 as a possible D gene (6 bases). This CDR3 spans 14 amino acids. The V end lost 2 bases, the J end lost 1 base, and 10 bases lay between the germline ends. The V gene's germline CDR1 is SGDLS and CDR2 YYNGEE. CDR3 protein: CASSVGDTSYEQYF. The CDR3 DNA is TGTGCCAGCAGCGTTGGGGACACGTCCTACGAGCAGTACTTC.

V gene TRBV28 combines with J gene TRBJ2-1; a weak D match, TRBD1 (6 bases). Germline values: CDR1 MDHEN, CDR2 SYDVKM. This CDR3 has 14 amino acids. Trimming took 2 bases from V and 4 from J, leaving 9 bases between them. The CDR3 is CASSLVTGYNEQFF. The CDR3 DNA is TGTGCCAGCAGTTTAGTTACAGGGTACAATGAGCAGTTCTTC.

This clone turned up a few times. The V and J genes are TRBV10-3 and TRBJ2-3; 12 positions agree with TRBD2. This CDR3 has 21 residues. The germline V gene encodes CDR1 ENHRY and CDR2 SYGVKD. V lost 3 bases, J lost 0 bases, and 16 bases stayed unmatched. The DNA for the CDR3 is TGTGCCATCAGTGAACCCTTGCTAGCGGGAGGGCCCCATCATAGCACAGATACGCAGTATTTT. Translating it yields CAISEPLLAGGPHHSTDTQYF.

The chain combines TRBV5-4 with TRBJ2-3, with a tentative D call TRBD1 (6 bases). Per germline, CDR1 SGHNT and CDR2 YYREEE (reference sequence). CDR3 length: 19 residues. V was shortened by 4 bases and J by 2 bases, with 26 bases between the two germline ends. CDR3 sequence: CASSALPRGMSDPTDTQYF. CDR3 sequence (DNA): TGTGCCAGCAGCGCCCTCCCGAGGGGGATGAGCGACCCCACAGATACGCAGTATTTT.

CDR3 sequence (DNA): TGTGCCAGCAGTGAAGAGCGGGAGGGCTACAATGAGCAGTTCTTC. Its translation: CASSEEREGYNEQFF. V and J are TRBV2 and TRBJ2-1; 10 nucleotides agree with TRBD2. The CDR3 spans 15 residues. Germline loops: CDR1 SNHLY, CDR2 FYNNEI. V lost 1 base and J lost 3; bases outside the gene matches: 0.

V gene TRBV10-2 combines with J gene TRBJ2-7, with D perhaps TRBD2 (5 bases). The CDR3 covers 13 residues. The V end lost 4 bases, the J end lost 1 base, and 8 bases lay between the germline ends. Germline V gene sequence: CDR1 WSHSY, CDR2 SAAADI. CDR3 amino acids: CASSATRSYEQYF. The CDR3 bases are TGCGCCAGCAGTGCTACTAGGTCCTACGAGCAGTACTTC.

The rearrangement uses TRBV11-3 and TRBJ1-1; possible D gene TRBD1, 5 bases. The CDR3 is made up of 14 amino acids. Germline V gives CDR1 SGHNT, CDR2 YENEEA. V was cut by 1 base and J by 5 bases, with 11 bases left in between. The CDR3 coding sequence is TGTGCCAGCAGCTTAGGGGGCGGACGAACTGAAGCTTTCTTT. Translation gives CASSLGGGRTEAFF.

CDR3 in DNA: TGTGCCAGCAGCCAAGGGTCAGGGGTGAACACCGGGGAGCTGTTTTTT. Amino acids: CASSQGSGVNTGELFF. The genes are TRBV14 and TRBJ2-2, with a weak D call TRBD1 (6 bases). Germline V lookup: CDR1 SGHDN, CDR2 FVKESK. Trimming took 1 base from V and 1 from J, leaving 10 bases between them. The CDR3 covers 16 residues.

V gene TRBV28 combines with J gene TRBJ1-1; D unclear. Trimming shortened V by 8 bases and J by 6 bases, and 13 bases separated the two germline ends. Germline V gene lookup returns CDR1 MDHEN and CDR2 SYDVKM. This CDR3 has 12 residues. CDR3 amino acids: CASRWAGAEAFF. CDR3 in DNA: TGTGCCAGCCGCTGGGCGGGTGCTGAAGCTTTCTTT. The full variable domain, in which reference TRBV28 and TRBJ1-1 provide the parts outside the CDR3, is DVKVTQSSRYLVKRTGEKVFLECVQDMDHENMFWYRQDPGLGLRLIYFSYDVKMKEKGDIPEGYSVSREKKERFSLILESASTNQTSMYLCASRWAGAEAFFGQGTRLTVV.

In this sample, this clone turned up a few times. This chain joins TRBV5-1 and TRBJ1-2, with D maybe TRBD1 (5 bases). This CDR3 region has 12 residues. Trimming removed 4 bases from V and 6 bases from J, with 10 bases in between. Germline assignment: CDR1 SGHRS and CDR2 YFSETQ. The CDR3 reads CASSTGGDGYTF. DNA of the CDR3: TGCGCCAGCAGCACCGGGGGGGATGGCTACACCTTC.

This clone was seen only a few times. Other DNA sequences in the same sample also yield this CDR3. The V and J genes are TRBV2 and TRBJ2-3, with D unclear. The CDR3 spans 13 residues. In germline, CDR1 is SNHLY, CDR2 FYNNEI. V lost 3 bases, J lost 1 base, and 5 bases lay in between. In DNA, the CDR3 is TGTGCCAGCAGTGAGTCTGGCACAGATACGCAGTATTTT. Encoded protein: CASSESGTDTQYF. The full variable domain, with the rest looked up from reference TRBV2 and TRBJ2-3, is EPEVTQTPSHQVTQMGQEVILRCVPISNHLYFYWYRQILGQKVEFLVSFYNNEISEKSEIFDDQFSVERPDGSNFTLKIRSTKLEDSAMYFCASSESGTDTQYFGPGTRLTVL.